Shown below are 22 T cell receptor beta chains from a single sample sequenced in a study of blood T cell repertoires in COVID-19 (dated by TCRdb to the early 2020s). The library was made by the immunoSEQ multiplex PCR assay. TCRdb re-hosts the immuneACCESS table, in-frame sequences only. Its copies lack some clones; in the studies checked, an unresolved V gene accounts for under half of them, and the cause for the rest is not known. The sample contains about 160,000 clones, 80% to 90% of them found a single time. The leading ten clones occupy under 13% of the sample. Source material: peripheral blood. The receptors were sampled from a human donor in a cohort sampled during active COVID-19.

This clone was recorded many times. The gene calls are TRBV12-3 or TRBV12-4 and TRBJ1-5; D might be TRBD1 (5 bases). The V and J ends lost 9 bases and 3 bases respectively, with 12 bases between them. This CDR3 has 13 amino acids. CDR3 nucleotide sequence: TGTGCCAGTGGAGTAGGGGACAATCAGCCCCAGCATTTT. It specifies CASGVGDNQPQHF.

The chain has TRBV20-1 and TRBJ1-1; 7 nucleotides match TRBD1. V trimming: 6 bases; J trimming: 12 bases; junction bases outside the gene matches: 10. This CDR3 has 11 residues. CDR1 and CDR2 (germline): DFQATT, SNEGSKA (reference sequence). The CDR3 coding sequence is TGCAGTGCGGGTCCGGGACAGAGTCCTTTCTTT. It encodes CSAGPGQSPFF.

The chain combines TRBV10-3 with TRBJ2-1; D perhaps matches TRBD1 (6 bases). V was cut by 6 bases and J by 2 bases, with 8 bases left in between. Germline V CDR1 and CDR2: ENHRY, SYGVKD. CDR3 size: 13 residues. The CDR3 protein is CAIRGHTYNEQFF. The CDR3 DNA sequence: TGTGCCATCAGGGGACATACCTACAATGAGCAGTTCTTC.

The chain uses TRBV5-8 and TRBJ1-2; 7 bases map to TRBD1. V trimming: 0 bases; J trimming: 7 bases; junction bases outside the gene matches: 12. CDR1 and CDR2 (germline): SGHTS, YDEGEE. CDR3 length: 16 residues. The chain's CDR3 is CASSLGAPDRASGYTF. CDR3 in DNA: TGTGCCAGCAGCTTGGGGGCTCCCGACAGGGCCAGTGGCTACACCTTC.

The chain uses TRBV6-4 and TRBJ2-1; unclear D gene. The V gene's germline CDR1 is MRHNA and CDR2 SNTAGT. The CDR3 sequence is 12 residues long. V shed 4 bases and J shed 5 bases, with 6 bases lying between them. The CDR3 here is CASSGRDNEQFF. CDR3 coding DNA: TGTGCCAGCAGTGGACGGGACAATGAGCAGTTCTTC.

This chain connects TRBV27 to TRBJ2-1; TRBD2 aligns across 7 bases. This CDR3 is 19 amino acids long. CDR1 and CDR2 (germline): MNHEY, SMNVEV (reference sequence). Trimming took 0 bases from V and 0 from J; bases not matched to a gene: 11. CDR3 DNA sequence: TGTGCCAGCAGTTTATCACGGAGGTGGCGGGAGAGCTCCTACAATGAGCAGTTCTTC. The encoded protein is CASSLSRRWRESSYNEQFF.

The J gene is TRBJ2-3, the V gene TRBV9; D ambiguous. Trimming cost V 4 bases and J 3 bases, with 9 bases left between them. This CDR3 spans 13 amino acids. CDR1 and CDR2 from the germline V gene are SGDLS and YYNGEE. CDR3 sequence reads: CASSPSITDTQYF. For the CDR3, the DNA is TGTGCCAGCAGCCCGTCTATTACAGATACGCAGTATTTT.

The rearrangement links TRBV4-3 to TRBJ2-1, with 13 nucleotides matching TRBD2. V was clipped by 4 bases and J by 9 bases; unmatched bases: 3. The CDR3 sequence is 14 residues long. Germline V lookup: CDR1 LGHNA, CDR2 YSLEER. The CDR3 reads CASSPTSGGGEQFF. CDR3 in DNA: TGCGCCAGCAGCCCAACTAGCGGGGGGGGTGAGCAGTTCTTC.

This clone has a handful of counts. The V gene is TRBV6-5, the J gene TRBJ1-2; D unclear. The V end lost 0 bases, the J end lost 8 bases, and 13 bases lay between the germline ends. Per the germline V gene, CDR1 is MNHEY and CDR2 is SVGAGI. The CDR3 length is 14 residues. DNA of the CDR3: TGTGCCAGCAGTTACTCTCTCGCCGGGAGAGGCTACACCTTC. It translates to CASSYSLAGRGYTF.

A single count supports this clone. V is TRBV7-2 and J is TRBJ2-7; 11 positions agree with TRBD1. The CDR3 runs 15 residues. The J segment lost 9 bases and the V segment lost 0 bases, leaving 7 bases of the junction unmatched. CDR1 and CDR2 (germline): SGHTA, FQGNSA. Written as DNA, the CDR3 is TGTGCCAGCAGCTTAGCGCTGGGACAGGGGGGTTGGCAGTACTTC. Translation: CASSLALGQGGWQYF.

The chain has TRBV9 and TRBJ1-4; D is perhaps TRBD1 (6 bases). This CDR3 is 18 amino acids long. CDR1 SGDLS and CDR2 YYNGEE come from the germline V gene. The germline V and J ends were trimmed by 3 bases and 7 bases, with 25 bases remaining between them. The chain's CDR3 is CASSAFTGKGVNSEKLFF. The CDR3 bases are TGTGCCAGCAGCGCCTTTACAGGGAAGGGCGTTAATAGTGAAAAACTGTTTTTT.

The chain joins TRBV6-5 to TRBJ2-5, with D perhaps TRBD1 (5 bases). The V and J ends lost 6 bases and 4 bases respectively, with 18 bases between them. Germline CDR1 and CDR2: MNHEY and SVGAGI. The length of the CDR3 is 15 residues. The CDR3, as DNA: TGTGCCAGCAGACAGGCTTCTGGGCTGATAGAGACCCAGTACTTC. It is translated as CASRQASGLIETQYF.

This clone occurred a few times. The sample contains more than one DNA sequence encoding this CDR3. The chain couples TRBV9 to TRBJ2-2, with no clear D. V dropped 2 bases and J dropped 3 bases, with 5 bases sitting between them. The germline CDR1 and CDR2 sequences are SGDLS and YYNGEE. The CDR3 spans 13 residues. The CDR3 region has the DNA TGTGCCAGCAGCGTCTCGGACACCGGGGAGCTGTTTTTT. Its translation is CASSVSDTGELFF.

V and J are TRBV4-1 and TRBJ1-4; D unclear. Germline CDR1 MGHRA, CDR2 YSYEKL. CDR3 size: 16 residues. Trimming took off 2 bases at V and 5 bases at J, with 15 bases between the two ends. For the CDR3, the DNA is TGCGCCAGCAGCCAACCCCTGTCCCAGTCAAATGAAAAACTGTTTTTT. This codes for CASSQPLSQSNEKLFF.

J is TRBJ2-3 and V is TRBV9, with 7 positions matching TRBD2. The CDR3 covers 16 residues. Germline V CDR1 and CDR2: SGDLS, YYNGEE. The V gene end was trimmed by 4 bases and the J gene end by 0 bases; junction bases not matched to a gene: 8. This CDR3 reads CASSPRGSGSTDTQYF. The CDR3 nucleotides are TGTGCCAGCAGCCCCCGTGGTAGCGGGAGCACAGATACGCAGTATTTT.

CDR3 coding DNA: TGTGCCAGTAGTATAGGCCGGCGAGGGGGACCACAGCCCCAGCATTTT. It yields the protein CASSIGRRGGPQPQHF. The rearrangement uses TRBV19 and TRBJ1-5, with D tentatively TRBD1 (6 bases). Germline CDR1 and CDR2: LNHDA and SQIVND (reference sequence). CDR3 size: 16 residues. Trimming cost V 1 base and J 7 bases, with 17 bases left between them.

The CDR3 spells CASSRQLRGWLDTEAFF. The CDR3 nucleotides are TGTGCCAGCAGTCGACAATTAAGGGGTTGGCTCGACACTGAAGCTTTCTTT. The rearrangement uses TRBV28 and TRBJ1-1; perhaps TRBD1 as D (5 bases). V was trimmed by 5 bases and J by 3 bases, leaving 22 bases between them. This CDR3 has 17 residues. Germline values: CDR1 MDHEN, CDR2 SYDVKM.

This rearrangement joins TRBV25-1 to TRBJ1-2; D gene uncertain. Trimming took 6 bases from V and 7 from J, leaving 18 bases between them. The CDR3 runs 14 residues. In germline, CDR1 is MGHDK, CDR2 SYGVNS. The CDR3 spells CASSPGPLLSGYTF. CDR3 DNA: TGTGCCAGCAGCCCTGGGCCTCTGTTATCTGGCTACACCTTC.

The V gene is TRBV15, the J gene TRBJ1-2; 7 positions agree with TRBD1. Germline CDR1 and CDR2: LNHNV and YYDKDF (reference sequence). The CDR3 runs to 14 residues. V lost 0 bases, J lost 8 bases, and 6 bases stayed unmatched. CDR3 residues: CATSRDHNRGGYTF. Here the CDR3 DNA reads TGTGCCACCAGCAGAGATCATAACAGGGGAGGCTACACCTTC.

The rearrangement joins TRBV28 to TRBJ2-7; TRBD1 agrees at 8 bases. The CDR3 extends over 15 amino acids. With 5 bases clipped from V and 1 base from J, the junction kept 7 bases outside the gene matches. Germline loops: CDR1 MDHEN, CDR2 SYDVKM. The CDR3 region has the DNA TGTGCCAGCAGTGCGACAGGGGAATGGTCCTACGAGCAGTACTTC. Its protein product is CASSATGEWSYEQYF.

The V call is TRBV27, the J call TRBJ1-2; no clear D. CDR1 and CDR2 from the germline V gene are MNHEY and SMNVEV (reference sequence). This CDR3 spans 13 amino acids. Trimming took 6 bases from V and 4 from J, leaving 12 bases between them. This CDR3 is CASSADIFYGYTF. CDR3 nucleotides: TGTGCCAGCAGCGCCGACATCTTCTATGGCTACACCTTC.

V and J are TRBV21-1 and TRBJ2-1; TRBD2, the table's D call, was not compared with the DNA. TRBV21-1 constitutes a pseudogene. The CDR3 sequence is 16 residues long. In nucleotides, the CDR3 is TGTGCCAGCAGCAGCCTGACTAGCGGGAGGTACAATGAGCAGTTCTTC. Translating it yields CASSSLTSGRYNEQFF.